The 23 T cell receptor beta chains below come from one sample, sequenced in a study of shared clonotypes between healthy human individuals. Generated by immunoSEQ multiplex PCR, the TCRdb table keeps only in-frame clones and is missing some. The sample includes around 2.1 million clones, 85% to 95% of them seen just once. CD45RO negativity and positive selection for CCR7 defined naive CD8 cells, a population that excluded terminally differentiated effector memory CD45RA+ cells. Material for sequencing was naive CD8+ T cells from PBMCs. These receptors came from a young man in good health. Some clones in this sample may be carry-over from other donors' samples.

This sequence joins TRBV7-9 and TRBJ2-4, with D tentatively TRBD1 (5 bases). Germline V gene sequence: CDR1 SEHNR, CDR2 FQNEAQ (reference sequence). The CDR3 extends over 13 amino acids. V was pared by 5 bases and J by 5 bases, with 10 bases between. CDR3 protein: CASSVIGENIQYF. CDR3 DNA: TGTGCCAGCAGCGTAATAGGGGAAAACATTCAGTACTTC.

This clone has only one observation. The chain combines TRBV28 with TRBJ1-2; D is perhaps TRBD1 (5 bases). The V gene's germline CDR1 is MDHEN and CDR2 SYDVKM. V was shortened by 6 bases and J by 8 bases, with 13 bases between the two germline ends. This CDR3 has 12 amino acids. The CDR3 sequence: CASSSQAWGYTF. CDR3 coding DNA: TGTGCCAGCAGCTCACAGGCCTGGGGCTACACCTTC.

The chain couples TRBV19 to TRBJ2-1, with 9 positions matching TRBD2. The CDR3 extends over 15 amino acids. Germline assignment: CDR1 LNHDA and CDR2 SQIVND (reference sequence). V shed 3 bases and J 7 bases; nucleotides not matched to a gene: 7. CDR3 sequence (DNA): TGTGCCAGTAGTATTCTAGCGGGGCCGTGGAATGAGCAGTTCTTC. Its translation is CASSILAGPWNEQFF.

CDR3 DNA sequence: TGTGCCAGTAGTGGCAGGGTAGCCGATGAGCAGTTCTTC. Protein product: CASSGRVADEQFF. V is TRBV19 and J is TRBJ2-1; a possible D gene is TRBD1 (5 bases). The germline gives CDR1 LNHDA, CDR2 SQIVND (reference sequence). This CDR3 has 13 residues. V lost 5 bases, J lost 8 bases, and 13 bases lay in between. The whole variable domain, remainder taken from reference TRBV19 and TRBJ2-1, is DGGITQSPKYLFRKEGQNVTLSCEQNLNHDAMYWYRQDPGQGLRLIYYSQIVNDFQKGDIAEGYSVSREKKESFPLTVTSAQKNPTAFYLCASSGRVADEQFFGPGTRLTVL.

The rearrangement joins TRBV27 to TRBJ2-3, with unresolved D. Germline V CDR1 and CDR2: MNHEY, SMNVEV (reference sequence). This CDR3 spans 15 amino acids. V was cut by 4 bases and J by 6 bases, with 17 bases left in between. CDR3 loop: CASSSGSPLLDTQYF. The CDR3 DNA reads TGTGCCAGCAGTTCAGGTAGCCCGCTTTTGGATACGCAGTATTTT.

CDR3 nucleotide sequence: TGTGCCAGCAGCGATTACTTGGGCTACGAGCAGTACTTC. Protein product: CASSDYLGYEQYF. The chain employs TRBV6-1 and TRBJ2-7, with unresolved D. V lost 6 bases and J lost 3, with 12 bases in between. The CDR3 is 13 amino acids. Germline CDR1 and CDR2: MNHNS and SASEGT.

J is TRBJ2-1 and V is TRBV7-9; 8 nucleotides match TRBD2. CDR1 is SEHNR, CDR2 FQNEAQ, per germline (reference sequence). V lost 5 bases and J lost 6; bases outside the gene matches: 12. The CDR3 is 16 residues long. CDR3 DNA sequence: TGTGCCAGCAGCCGGGTTCGTGCGGGAGGAGGCAATGAGCAGTTCTTC. As protein: CASSRVRAGGGNEQFF. Drawing the rest from reference TRBV7-9 and TRBJ2-1, the complete variable domain is DTGVSQNPRHKITKRGQNVTFRCDPISEHNRLYWYRQTLGQGPEFLTYFQNEAQLEKSRLLSDRFSAERPKGSFSTLEIQRTEQGDSAMYLCASSRVRAGGGNEQFFGPGTRLTVL.

J is TRBJ1-5 and V is TRBV30, with a tentative D call TRBD1 (5 bases). This CDR3 is 12 amino acids long. The V gene's germline CDR1 is GTSNPN and CDR2 SVGIG (reference sequence). Trimming pared 1 base from V and 7 bases from J, leaving 8 bases between. CDR3 sequence: CAWSEGRQPQHF. In DNA form, the CDR3 reads TGTGCCTGGAGTGAGGGGAGGCAGCCCCAGCATTTT.

The V call is TRBV28, the J call TRBJ1-2; TRBD1 aligns across 9 bases. The CDR3 extends over 13 amino acids. Germline V gene data show CDR1 as MDHEN and CDR2 as SYDVKM. V lost 8 bases and J lost 8; bases outside the gene matches: 9. CDR3 DNA sequence: TGTGCCAGCGTACCACAGGGGGCTGTAGGCTACACCTTC. Protein product: CASVPQGAVGYTF.

The gene calls are TRBV4-2 and TRBJ2-7; 8 bases map to TRBD1. Germline V gene sequence: CDR1 LGHNA, CDR2 YNFKEQ. The CDR3 runs 13 residues. V shed 1 base and J 9 bases; nucleotides not matched to a gene: 5. The chain's CDR3 is CASSQVVGTGQYF. CDR3 bases: TGTGCCAGCAGCCAAGTTGTGGGGACAGGGCAGTACTTC.

The gene calls are TRBV27 and TRBJ1-4, with 10 nucleotides matching TRBD1. This CDR3 spans 18 amino acids. Germline V lookup: CDR1 MNHEY, CDR2 SMNVEV (reference sequence). Losses at the gene ends were 5 bases for V and 6 bases for J; bases not matched to a gene: 15. In nucleotides, the CDR3 is TGTGCCAGCAGTCTCCTCGGGGGGACAGGGGATAGGGATGAAAAACTGTTTTTT. Its translation is CASSLLGGTGDRDEKLFF.

This chain uses TRBV29-1 with TRBJ2-7; TRBD1 matches at 8 bases. The CDR3 contains 14 residues. V lost 7 bases to trimming and J lost 5 bases; unmatched junction nucleotides: 13. Germline lookup yields CDR1 SQVTM and CDR2 ANQGSEA. The CDR3 DNA reads TGCAGCGCCGTCGACAGGGGCGGACGTAACGAGCAGTACTTC. Its translation is CSAVDRGGRNEQYF.

The chain recombines TRBV28 with TRBJ1-1, with 7 bases identical to TRBD1. The junction had 7 bases not matched to a gene; V was cut back by 11 bases and J by 4 bases. Germline V gene lookup returns CDR1 MDHEN and CDR2 SYDVKM. The CDR3 has 12 amino acids. The chain's CDR3 is CAGWTGLTEAFF. CDR3 DNA sequence: TGTGCCGGTTGGACAGGCCTCACTGAAGCTTTCTTT.

The genes are TRBV27 and TRBJ2-1; TRBD2 agrees at 7 bases. With V trimmed by 4 bases and J by 4 bases, 7 bases remained unmatched. The germline CDR1 and CDR2 sequences are MNHEY and SMNVEV (reference sequence). This CDR3 is 15 amino acids long. DNA for the CDR3: TGTGCCAGCAGTTCTGGCGGGAGCGGGTACAATGAGCAGTTCTTC. Its translation: CASSSGGSGYNEQFF.

V is TRBV27 and J is TRBJ2-3; D may match TRBD1 or TRBD2 (5 bases each). The V gene's germline CDR1 is MNHEY and CDR2 SMNVEV (reference sequence). V lost 3 bases to trimming and J lost 0 bases, with 16 bases between them. CDR3 size: 17 residues. The CDR3 sequence: CASSFDGGLPSTDTQYF. In nucleotides, the CDR3 is TGTGCCAGCAGTTTCGATGGGGGTTTACCTAGCACAGATACGCAGTATTTT.

The chain combines TRBV9 with TRBJ2-1; 10 nucleotides agree with TRBD2. The trim removed 2 bases at V and 3 bases at J, leaving 5 bases unmatched. CDR1 is SGDLS, CDR2 YYNGEE, per germline. CDR3 length: 16 amino acids. CDR3 sequence reads: CASSVLGLADYNEQFF. DNA of the CDR3: TGTGCCAGCAGCGTCTTAGGACTAGCGGACTACAATGAGCAGTTCTTC. Drawing the rest from reference TRBV9 and TRBJ2-1, the complete variable domain is DSGVTQTPKHLITATGQRVTLRCSPRSGDLSVYWYQQSLDQGLQFLIQYYNGEERAKGNILERFSAQQFPDLHSELNLSSLELGDSALYFCASSVLGLADYNEQFFGPGTRLTVL.

The chain couples TRBV14 to TRBJ2-7; weak D call: TRBD2 (5 bases). This CDR3 region has 13 residues. Germline lookup yields CDR1 SGHDN and CDR2 FVKESK. Trimming took off 4 bases at V and 3 bases at J, with 10 bases between the two ends. CDR3 amino acids: CASSLIGVYEQYF. CDR3 DNA sequence: TGTGCCAGCAGCCTAATCGGGGTCTACGAGCAGTACTTC.

This clone was found a few times. The sample has other DNA sequences that encode this CDR3 too. CDR3 DNA: TGTGCCAGCAGTTTATCGCAGGGGATGAACACTGAAGCTTTCTTT. Its protein is CASSLSQGMNTEAFF. This chain uses TRBV27 with TRBJ1-1, with D possibly TRBD1 on 6 matching bases. The CDR3 is made up of 15 amino acids. With 0 bases removed from V and 0 bases from J, the gap between germline ends came to 8 bases. CDR1 is MNHEY, CDR2 SMNVEV, per germline (reference sequence).

The chain joins TRBV30 to TRBJ2-1, with TRBD2 matching 13 bases. Germline CDR1 and CDR2: GTSNPN and SVGIG (reference sequence). Losses at the gene ends were 2 bases for V and 6 bases for J; bases not matched to a gene: 4. The CDR3 consists of 15 residues. CDR3 DNA: TGTGCCTGGAGTCAACTAGCGGGAGGGCCCAATGAGCAGTTCTTC. Its protein is CAWSQLAGGPNEQFF.

This clone was counted a single time. The chain employs TRBV7-6 and TRBJ2-5, with D possibly called TRBD1 or TRBD2 (6 bases each). This CDR3 region has 13 residues. Germline assignment: CDR1 SGHVS and CDR2 FNYEAQ. V lost 4 bases to trimming and J lost 7 bases, with 13 bases between them. Here the CDR3 DNA reads TGTGCCAGCAGCTCCAGACAGGAGGGGACCCAGTACTTC. Translating gives CASSSRQEGTQYF.

This clone was seen only once. This sequence joins TRBV28 and TRBJ1-3; 9 nucleotides align to TRBD1. CDR3 length equals 15 residues. CDR1 is MDHEN, CDR2 SYDVKM, per germline. V shed 5 bases, J shed 8 bases, and the junction held 10 bases outside the gene matches. CDR3 loop: CASSTPGTGTDTIYF. The CDR3 nucleotides read TGTGCCAGCAGTACCCCCGGGACAGGGACCGACACCATATATTTT.

The rearrangement links TRBV4-1 to TRBJ2-3; D possibly uses TRBD1 or TRBD2 (5 bases each). Germline CDR1 is MGHRA and CDR2 is YSYEKL. V lost 1 base to trimming and J lost 3 bases, with 17 bases between them. The CDR3 spans 17 residues. The CDR3 region has the DNA TGCGCCAGCAGCCAAGTAATGGGGGACCAGAGGACAGATACGCAGTATTTT. Amino acid sequence: CASSQVMGDQRTDTQYF.

A word on this clone: At one of its ends the junction is not consistent with the germline gene, which may arise from a read error. The chain recombines TRBV4-1 with TRBJ2-7; 7 bases are a match to TRBD2. This CDR3 spans 16 amino acids. The germline gives CDR1 MGHRA, CDR2 YSYEKL. CDR3 in amino acids: CASSQEGSGTSYEQCF. CDR3 nucleotide sequence: TGCGCCAGCAGCCAAGAAGGGAGCGGGACCTCCTACGAGCAGTGCTTC.